This T cell receptor (beta chain) was retrieved from a study of cytomegalovirus exposure and HLA in healthy donors. Whole-study context: Earlier results showed roughly 120 million unique TCR beta sequences derived from about 179 million T cells. Regarding the study as a whole: Follow-up analysis later connected one missense variant in DCLRE1C with trimming of TCR beta V- and J-genes.

Healthy bone marrow donors made up the donor group. Of note for this clone: Its antigen is as yet unknown.

CDR1 is ENHRY, CDR2 SYGVKD, per germline. This CDR3 contains 15 residues. J lost 4 bases, V lost 6 bases, and 9 bases had no gene match. 60 Vbeta and 13 Jbeta primers were used in PCR. Method: immunoSEQ multiplex PCR; TCRdb's copy keeps in-frame clones and lacks some. The data contain 80,000 to 100,000 clones, about 80% of them singletons. Material: PBMCs. This sequence was found in a man younger than 35 in good health and CMV-seropositive. The V and J genes are TRBV10-3 and TRBJ1-2; 9 bases are a match to TRBD1. CDR3 bases: TGTGCCATCAGAAAACAGGGGGCGCAGAGCTATGGCTACACCTTC. This gives the protein CAIRKQGAQSYGYTF.